This T cell receptor (beta chain) was recovered during a study of regulatory T cells in long-lasting Graves disease. Study-wide context: In persistent Graves' disease, antithyroid drugs had been taken for over 5 years and TSH receptor antibodies stayed positive.

The table lists this clonotype with a few counts. What it binds is not known. The junction differs from germline at one of its ends, possibly a read error. The CDR3 has 16 residues. The germline CDR1 and CDR2 sequences are MNHEY and SVGAGI. The study, taken as a whole, reports: With approximately 2,800 shared public clonotypes, persistent patients exceeded new patients, who shared about a thousand. A reduction in accuracy may have resulted from the small sample size. Peripheral blood alone, not thyroid tissue, underwent study.

Building the TCR beta libraries relied on iRepertoire HTBI primers, and CDR3 regions underwent Arm-PCR. Using its own MiXCR run on the multiplex PCR reads, TCRdb lists one record per CDR3 protein. The sample carries approximately 470,000 distinct CDR3 sequences, less than 25% recorded once. The time point denotes: persistent/refractory GD, antithyroid drugs over 5 years with positive TRAb. RNA from PBMCs was the source of the TCR library. Sequenced material: peripheral blood mononuclear cells (PBMCs), taken when the disease was refractory, from a patient treated with antithyroid drugs. This TCR came from a female donor with Graves disease. This chain connects TRBV6-5 to TRBJ2-7; 11 bases map to TRBD2. This chain's CDR3 is CAGSSNSGRAENEQYF. CDR3 DNA: TGTGCCGGCAGTTCCAATAGCGGGAGGGCCGAGAACGAGCAGTACTTC.